The clone carrying this T cell receptor beta chain was found a few times. Its antigen is as yet unknown. The table came from immunoSEQ multiplex PCR; TCRdb's copy has only in-frame clones and leaves some out. This sample has about 84,000 clones, with about 85% found just once. The sample is drawn from a study of PD-1 blockade in mismatch repair-deficient tumors. Study-level points and caveats: Tumor-resident clones, often absent from pretreatment blood, expanded after pembrolizumab and then contracted.

TCRs were sequenced from a few patients responding to pembrolizumab. In germline, CDR1 is SGHRS, CDR2 YFSETQ. V gave up 4 bases and J gave up 1 base; unmatched junction bases: 5. The CDR3 loop spans 14 amino acids. The source material was peripheral blood, sampled 12 weeks after starting pembrolizumab. The TCR comes from an adult with mismatch repair-deficient cancer. This chain connects TRBV5-1 to TRBJ2-7, with TRBD2 identical over 7 bases. The CDR3 spells CASSPSSGSYEQYF. Here the CDR3 DNA reads TGCGCCAGCAGCCCCTCTAGCGGATCCTACGAGCAGTACTTC.